This T cell receptor beta chain was obtained from a study of PD-1 blockade in classical Hodgkin lymphoma. The study, taken as a whole, reports: Individuals initiating nivolumab under 1 year after ASCT were excluded. Complete responders possessed baseline diversity comparable to newly diagnosed patients.

CDR1 is SQVTM, CDR2 ANQGSEA, per germline. The germline V and J ends were trimmed by 5 bases and 8 bases, with 21 bases remaining between them. The CDR3 consists of 14 residues. Relapse was seen in all patients after autologous stem cell transplantation, and brentuximab vedotin exposure was variable. Data came from immunoSEQ multiplex PCR; TCRdb stores just in-frame clones and leaves some out. Of about 45,000 clones detected, approximately 70% appear once; the ten largest clones hold approximately 2.9%. This clone was found once. The antigen remains unidentified. This receptor was identified in a human donor with classical Hodgkin lymphoma. V is TRBV29-1 and J is TRBJ1-2; a weak D match, TRBD1 (5 bases). The source material was peripheral blood mononuclear cells (PBMCs), sampled before the second cycle of nivolumab. The CDR3: CSVWGEAGSEGYTF. DNA of the CDR3: TGCAGCGTTTGGGGGGAGGCAGGGTCGGAGGGCTACACCTTC.